This T cell receptor beta chain was recovered during a study of blood T cell repertoires in COVID-19. In the study overall: Researchers got acute and convalescent COVID-19 samples from the United States, Italy and Spain. PBMCs, B-cell-depleted T cells, or T cells were the source of the cDNA or gDNA that made up the material.

Germline CDR1 is MNHEY and CDR2 is SMNVEV (reference sequence). The V and J ends lost 5 bases and 3 bases, in that order; junction bases with no gene match: 7. The CDR3 runs 16 residues. As handled by the study authors: Reference gene primer amplification in the assay estimated nucleated cell counts. The table came from immunoSEQ multiplex PCR; TCRdb's copy has only in-frame clones and leaves some out. The V and J calls and clone size are taken from that table; D and trimming were inferred from the DNA. Among around 100,000 clones, almost 90% were seen once, and the ten largest hold about 3.2%. This clonotype was sampled from a human donor in a cohort sampled during active COVID-19. The sequenced sample consisted of peripheral blood. This chain uses TRBV27 with TRBJ1-5; 10 positions match TRBD1. CDR3 amino acids: CASSTLTGGNNQPQHF. CDR3 nucleotides: TGTGCCAGCAGTACACTGACAGGGGGCAACAATCAGCCCCAGCATTTT.